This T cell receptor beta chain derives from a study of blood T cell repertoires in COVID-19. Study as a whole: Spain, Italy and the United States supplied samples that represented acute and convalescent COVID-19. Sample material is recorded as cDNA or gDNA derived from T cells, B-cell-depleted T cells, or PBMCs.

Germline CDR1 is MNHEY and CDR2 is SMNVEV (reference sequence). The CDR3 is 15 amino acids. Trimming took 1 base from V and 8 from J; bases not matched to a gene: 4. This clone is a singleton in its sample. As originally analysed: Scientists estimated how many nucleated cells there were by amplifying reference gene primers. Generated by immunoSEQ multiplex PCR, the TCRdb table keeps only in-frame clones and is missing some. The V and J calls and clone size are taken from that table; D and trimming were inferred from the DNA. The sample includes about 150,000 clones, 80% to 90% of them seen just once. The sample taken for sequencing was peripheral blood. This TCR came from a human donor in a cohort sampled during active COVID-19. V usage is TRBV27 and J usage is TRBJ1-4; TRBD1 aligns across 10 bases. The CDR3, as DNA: TGTGCCAGCAGTTTATTGGGGACAGGGGCCGAAAAACTGTTTTTT. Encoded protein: CASSLLGTGAEKLFF.